The 25 T cell receptor beta chains listed next were all sequenced from one sample in a study of regulatory T cells in long-lasting Graves disease. Described time point: newly diagnosed GD, antithyroid drugs for less than 3 months. The authors made the TCR library using RNA they extracted from PBMCs. Both iRepertoire HTBI primers and Arm-PCR of CDR3 regions were used to build the TCR beta libraries. TCRdb re-called the multiplex PCR reads through MiXCR, storing one row per CDR3 protein. Seen here are 550,000 to 600,000 distinct CDR3 sequences, 16% observed once, and the top ten hold around 12%. The same sample was also used in a study of T cells in Graves' hyperthyroidism and ophthalmopathy.

The source was peripheral blood mononuclear cells (PBMCs), collected at new diagnosis, from a patient treated with antithyroid drugs. The receptor set was obtained from a man aged 18 to 30 with Graves disease.

This clonotype was observed a handful of times. The junction departs from germline at one end; a sequencing error may be responsible. J is TRBJ2-1 and V is TRBV7-7; D is perhaps TRBD2 (7 bases). The CDR3 consists of 15 residues. In germline, CDR1 is SSHAT, CDR2 FNYEAQ (reference sequence). The CDR3 reads CASSLAEGGHNEQFF. CDR3 in DNA: TGTGCTAGCAGCTTAGCTGAGGGGGGGCACAATGAGCAGTTCTTC.

This clonotype has just a few counts. The gene calls are TRBV6-2 or TRBV6-3 and TRBJ2-1, with D hard to call. The CDR3 is made up of 13 amino acids. CDR1 MNHEY and CDR2 SVGEGT come from the germline V gene. Trimming pared 5 bases from V and 13 bases from J, leaving 18 bases between. DNA for the CDR3: TGTGCCAGCAGTACCCGCCAGAACGGTGTCCAGTTCTTC. Protein product: CASSTRQNGVQFF.

Details on this clonotype: This may come from a read error, since a much larger clone is one base off. The V and J genes are TRBV7-9 and TRBJ2-6; D tentatively fits TRBD1 or TRBD2 (5 bases each). The CDR3 extends over 16 amino acids. Germline values: CDR1 SEHNR, CDR2 FQNEAQ (reference sequence). The CDR3: CASSPGTISGANVLAF. CDR3 in DNA: TGTGCCAGCAGCCCCGGGACCATCTCTGGGGCCAACGTCCTGGCTTTC.

The V and J genes are TRBV6-2 or TRBV6-3 and TRBJ2-3; TRBD1 matches 12 bases. Per germline, CDR1 MNHEY and CDR2 SVGEGT. This CDR3 has 17 amino acids. Trimming cost V 2 bases and J 5 bases; bases outside gene matches: 8. The CDR3 sequence is CASSYRGQGASQDTQYF. Here the CDR3 DNA reads TGTGCCAGCAGTTACCGGGGACAGGGGGCGAGTCAAGATACGCAGTATTTT.

This clonotype was detected only a few times. The chain carries TRBV27 and TRBJ2-1; D possibly corresponds to TRBD2 (6 bases). CDR3 length: 14 amino acids. The germline V gene has CDR1 MNHEY and CDR2 SMNVEV (reference sequence). V was clipped by 2 bases and J by 9 bases, with 14 bases between them. The CDR3 DNA sequence: TGTGCCAGCAGTTTAAACCGGGACTCCCCTGAGCAGTTCTTC. Translated, it gives CASSLNRDSPEQFF.

This clonotype has only a few counts. V usage is TRBV20-1 and J usage is TRBJ1-2, with D unresolved. The CDR3 extends over 11 amino acids. Per the germline V gene, CDR1 is DFQATT and CDR2 is SNEGSKA (reference sequence). The V end lost 2 bases, the J end lost 8 bases, and 9 bases lay between the germline ends. CDR3 sequence: CSARKSTGYTF. CDR3 nucleotides: TGCAGTGCTAGAAAATCGACAGGCTACACCTTC.

This chain uses TRBV30 with TRBJ1-2; 7 bases line up with TRBD1. The CDR3 contains 14 residues. Germline CDR1 is GTSNPN and CDR2 is SVGIG (reference sequence). V was clipped by 5 bases and J by 4 bases; unmatched bases: 10. Here the CDR3 DNA reads TGTGCCTGGGCGACAGGGTCTGGGAGCTATGGCTACACCTTC. It is translated as CAWATGSGSYGYTF.

This clonotype was observed a single time. This chain connects TRBV29-1 to TRBJ1-1; TRBD1 aligns across 10 bases. The ends lost 6 bases at V and 0 bases at J; junction bases unmatched: 10. From germline, CDR1 is SQVTM and CDR2 ANQGSEA. The CDR3 is 16 residues long. The chain's CDR3 is CSVFPGQGLLNTEAFF. CDR3 nucleotide sequence: TGCAGCGTGTTTCCGGGACAGGGGCTATTGAACACTGAAGCTTTCTTT.

This clonotype was counted a few times. The chain combines TRBV7-9 with TRBJ1-2, with D possibly TRBD1 on 6 matching bases. CDR1 SEHNR and CDR2 FQNEAQ come from the germline V gene (reference sequence). This CDR3 is built from 14 residues. Between the trimmed V and J ends, which lost 2 bases and 2 bases, there was a span of 9 bases. CDR3 in amino acids: CASSLKGGNYGYTF. The CDR3 DNA follows: TGTGCCAGCAGCTTAAAAGGGGGGAACTATGGCTACACCTTC.

This clonotype has only a few counts. The rearrangement joins TRBV4-2 to TRBJ2-7; TRBD1 is a possible D gene (6 bases). The CDR3 loop spans 17 amino acids. Germline values: CDR1 LGHNA, CDR2 YNFKEQ. Trimming took 0 bases from V and 1 from J, leaving 16 bases between them. CDR3 nucleotides: TGTGCCAGCAGCCAAGATACTGCACAGGGAAGTTCCTACGAGCAGTACTTC. This codes for CASSQDTAQGSSYEQYF.

The chain employs TRBV14 and TRBJ2-1; 9 nucleotides align to TRBD2. The CDR3 extends over 17 amino acids. From germline, CDR1 is SGHDN and CDR2 FVKESK. V shed 3 bases and J 0 bases; nucleotides not matched to a gene: 6. DNA for the CDR3: TGTGCCAGCAGCCAGCTAGCGGGAAGTAGCTCCTACAATGAGCAGTTCTTC. This translates into CASSQLAGSSSYNEQFF.

This clonotype was found many times. This sequence joins TRBV15 and TRBJ2-7, with TRBD2 identical over 9 bases. CDR1 LNHNV and CDR2 YYDKDF come from the germline V gene (reference sequence). The J segment lost 3 bases and the V segment lost 6 bases, leaving 12 bases of the junction unmatched. CDR3 size: 16 residues. The CDR3 DNA is TGTGCCACCAGTCCGACGGGGGGAGCGGGAGGCTACGAGCAGTACTTC. Its translation: CATSPTGGAGGYEQYF.

Comments on this clonotype: This may be a read error, as it is one base from a much larger clone. This chain uses TRBV6-1 with TRBJ2-7; 10 bases align to TRBD2. Losses at the gene ends were 6 bases for V and 0 bases for J; bases not matched to a gene: 5. The CDR3 extends over 15 amino acids. Germline CDR1 reads MNHNS; CDR2 reads SASEGT. CDR3 nucleotides: TGTGCCAGCAGCCCCGGACTAGCGGTCTCCTACGAGCAGTACTTC. This codes for CASSPGLAVSYEQYF.

There are many counts of this clonotype. The rearrangement uses TRBV7-8 and TRBJ2-1; 8 bases fit TRBD2. CDR1 is SGHVS and CDR2 is FQNEAQ in the germline V gene. After removal of 3 bases from V and 5 bases from J, the junction contained 12 bases not matched to a gene. The CDR3 is 17 amino acids. CDR3 amino acids: CASSFSGAGLGDNEQFF. DNA for the CDR3: TGTGCCAGCAGCTTTTCGGGCGCGGGACTAGGTGACAATGAGCAGTTCTTC.

This clonotype was picked up a small number of times. J is TRBJ2-2 and V is TRBV7-3; D call uncertain. The CDR3 consists of 11 residues. V was pared by 5 bases and J by 7 bases, with 5 bases between. CDR1 is SGHTA and CDR2 is FQGTGA in the germline V gene. DNA for the CDR3: TGTGCCAGCAGCCAGAACGGGGAGCTGTTTTTT. Protein product: CASSQNGELFF.

The J gene is TRBJ2-7, the V gene TRBV28; tentatively, D is TRBD1 (6 bases). This CDR3 has 14 amino acids. Germline loops: CDR1 MDHEN, CDR2 SYDVKM. V gave up 1 base and J gave up 2 bases, with 9 bases separating them. The CDR3 DNA reads as TGTGCCAGCAGTTTATACCAGGGGCCCTACGAGCAGTACTTC. It specifies CASSLYQGPYEQYF.

The chain recombines TRBV6-1 with TRBJ1-4; 10 nucleotides match TRBD1. The CDR3 covers 16 residues. The germline V gene encodes CDR1 MNHNS and CDR2 SASEGT. Trimming removed 6 bases from V and 5 bases from J; junction bases left unmatched: 9. The CDR3 nucleotides read TGTGCCAGCAGATCCCGGACAGGGGGTTTCAATGAAAAACTGTTTTTT. Its protein is CASRSRTGGFNEKLFF.

In nucleotides, the CDR3 is TGCAGTGCTAGCGGGACTAGCGGGACCGGGGAGCTGTTTTTT. Translating it yields CSASGTSGTGELFF. This chain links TRBV20-1 with TRBJ2-2; 12 bases are a match to TRBD2. Unmatched junction bases numbered 1, after V lost 3 bases and J lost 5 bases. This CDR3 has 14 amino acids. Germline CDR1 and CDR2: DFQATT and SNEGSKA (reference sequence).

This clonotype occurred many times. V and J are TRBV2 and TRBJ1-1; a possible D gene is TRBD1 (5 bases). This CDR3 has 12 amino acids. Germline CDR1 and CDR2: SNHLY and FYNNEI. Trimming took 2 bases from V and 11 from J, leaving 12 bases between them. CDR3 bases: TGTGCCAGCAGTGAATTCAGAGAGGGGGCTTTCTTT. Translated, it gives CASSEFREGAFF.

The table lists this clonotype with many counts. The V call is TRBV12-3 or TRBV12-4, the J call TRBJ2-3; TRBD2 matches at 12 bases. The trim removed 10 bases at V and 2 bases at J, leaving 10 bases unmatched. The CDR3 spans 16 residues. The CDR3 DNA reads TGTGCCACCAAAACTCGACTAGCGGGAGCCACAGATACGCAGTATTTT. Translation: CATKTRLAGATDTQYF.

The genes are TRBV2 and TRBJ2-1; the D gene is possibly TRBD2 (5 bases). CDR3 length: 16 amino acids. Germline V gene data show CDR1 as SNHLY and CDR2 as FYNNEI. V lost 3 bases and J 0 bases, leaving 12 bases between the germline ends. The CDR3 coding sequence is TGTGCCAGCAGTGACCCGACGGAGGACTCCTACAATGAGCAGTTCTTC. Translating gives CASSDPTEDSYNEQFF. Based on the CDR3 plus reference TRBV2 and TRBJ2-1, the full variable domain is EPEVTQTPSHQVTQMGQEVILRCVPISNHLYFYWYRQILGQKVEFLVSFYNNEISEKSEIFDDQFSVERPDGSNFTLKIRSTKLEDSAMYFCASSDPTEDSYNEQFFGPGTRLTVL.

The rearrangement joins TRBV20-1 to TRBJ2-4; 10 bases align to TRBD2. Germline values: CDR1 DFQATT, CDR2 SNEGSKA (reference sequence). After removal of 2 bases from V and 6 bases from J, the junction contained 16 bases not matched to a gene. The CDR3 has 18 amino acids. The CDR3 DNA reads TGCAGTGCTAGATCACTACTAGCGGGGTGGGCTGGTGGAAACATTCAGTACTTC. Its translation is CSARSLLAGWAGGNIQYF.

Comment on this clonotype: One end of the junction does not line up with germline, which may come from a read error. The chain combines TRBV7-3 with TRBJ2-7; 15 positions match TRBD2. Germline values: CDR1 SGHTA, CDR2 FQGTGA. This CDR3 is 18 amino acids long. The CDR3 coding sequence is TGTGCCTGCAGCCCTGGACTAGCGGGAGGGCCGGAATCCTACGAGCAGTACTTC. Translating it yields CACSPGLAGGPESYEQYF.

This clonotype showed up just a few times. The V gene is TRBV3-1, the J gene TRBJ1-3; a weak D match, TRBD1 (5 bases). The CDR3 runs to 14 residues. Trimming stripped 3 bases from V and 0 bases from J, with 6 bases between. Germline CDR1 reads LGHDT; CDR2 reads YNNKEL (reference sequence). The CDR3 nucleotides read TGTGCCAGCAGCCACAGGGACTCTGGAAACACCATATATTTT. Protein product: CASSHRDSGNTIYF. Together with reference TRBV3-1 and TRBJ1-3, the CDR3 gives the full variable domain: DTAVSQTPKYLVTQMGNDKSIKCEQNLGHDTMYWYKQDSKKFLKIMFSYNNKELIINETVPNRFSPKSPDKAHLNLHINSLELGDSAVYFCASSHRDSGNTIYFGEGSWLTVV.

This clonotype was seen many times. V is TRBV28 and J is TRBJ2-1; D tentatively fits TRBD1 or TRBD2 (6 bases each). The CDR3 spans 14 residues. The germline CDR1 and CDR2 sequences are MDHEN and SYDVKM. V gave up 7 bases and J gave up 6 bases, with 16 bases separating them. The CDR3 is CASKGGGLGNEQFF. The DNA for the CDR3 is TGTGCCAGCAAGGGTGGGGGGCTAGGCAATGAGCAGTTCTTC.